Here is one T cell receptor beta chain with its context. By share, this clonotype ranks as medium-sized (0.01 to 0.1%). Its antigen target is currently unknown. No clone much larger than this one lies a single base away; base qualities are absent. The sample is drawn from a study. Data came from an Illumina MiSeq. TCRdb trimmed public reads at Q25 via fastp, called clones via MiXCR and kept in-frame beta chains. A single entry per CDR3 protein holds the most common genes and DNA from its merged rows. The sample table contains about 4,100 distinct CDR3 sequences; only one count was recorded for roughly a tenth of them. The ten largest make up about 13% of the sample. The CDR3 holds 16 amino acids from the cysteine to the phenylalanine. Only the CDR3 DNA is retained, 48 bases long and in frame from the first base. V is shortened by 2 bases, J by 0 bases, and the region joining them spans 10 bases. CDR1 and CDR2 (SGHTA, FQGNSA) derive from the germline V gene.

The source material was CD4+ T cells from synovial fluid. The chain couples TRBV7-2 to TRBJ2-2, with an unclear D gene assignment. This clonotype was obtained from a human donor with rheumatoid arthritis. The nucleotides are TGTGCCAGCAGCTTATTCGGCACCTCGAACACCGGGGAGCTGTTTTTT. Its translation reads: CASSLFGTSNTGELFF. Joined to the reference TRBV7-2 and TRBJ2-2 proteins, this CDR3 gives the full variable domain: GAGVSQSPSNKVTEKGKDVELRCDPISGHTALYWYRQSLGQGLEFLIYFQGNSAPDKSGLPSDRFSAERTGGSVSTLTIQRTQQEDSAVYLCASSLFGTSNTGELFFGEGSRLTVL.